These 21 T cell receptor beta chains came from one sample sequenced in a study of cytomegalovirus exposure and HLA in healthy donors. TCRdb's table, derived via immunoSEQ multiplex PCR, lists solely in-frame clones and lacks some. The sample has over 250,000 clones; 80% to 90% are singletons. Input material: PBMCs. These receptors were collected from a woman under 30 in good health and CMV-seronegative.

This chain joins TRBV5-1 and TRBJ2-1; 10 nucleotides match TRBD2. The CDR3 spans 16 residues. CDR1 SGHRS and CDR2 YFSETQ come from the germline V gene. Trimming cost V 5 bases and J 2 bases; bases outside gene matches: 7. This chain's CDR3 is CASRPSGSGTYNEQFF. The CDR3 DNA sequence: TGCGCCAGCAGACCTAGCGGGAGCGGAACCTACAATGAGCAGTTCTTC. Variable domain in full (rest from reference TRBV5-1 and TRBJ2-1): KAGVTQTPRYLIKTRGQQVTLSCSPISGHRSVSWYQQTPGQGLQFLFEYFSETQRNKGNFPGRFSGRQFSNSRSEMNVSTLELGDSALYLCASRPSGSGTYNEQFFGPGTRLTVL.

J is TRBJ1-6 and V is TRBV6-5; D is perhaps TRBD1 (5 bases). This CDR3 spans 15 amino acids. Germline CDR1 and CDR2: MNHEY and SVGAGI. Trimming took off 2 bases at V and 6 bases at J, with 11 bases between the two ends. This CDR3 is CASSYRGKVNSPLHF. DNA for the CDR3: TGTGCCAGCAGTTACAGGGGCAAAGTTAATTCACCCCTCCACTTT.

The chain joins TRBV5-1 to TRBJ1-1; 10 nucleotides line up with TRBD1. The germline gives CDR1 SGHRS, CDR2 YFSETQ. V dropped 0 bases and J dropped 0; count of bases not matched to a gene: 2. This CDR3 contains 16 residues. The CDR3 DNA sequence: TGCGCCAGCAGCTTGGGGGACAGGGGAATGAACACTGAAGCTTTCTTT. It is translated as CASSLGDRGMNTEAFF. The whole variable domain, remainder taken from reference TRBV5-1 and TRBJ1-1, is KAGVTQTPRYLIKTRGQQVTLSCSPISGHRSVSWYQQTPGQGLQFLFEYFSETQRNKGNFPGRFSGRQFSNSRSEMNVSTLELGDSALYLCASSLGDRGMNTEAFFGQGTRLTVV.

The DNA for the CDR3 is TGTGCCTGGAGTGTGGGGGGGGCCTATGGCTACACCTTC. It yields the protein CAWSVGGAYGYTF. This chain links TRBV30 with TRBJ1-2; TRBD1 is a possible D gene (6 bases). The CDR3 has 13 amino acids. V gave up 0 bases and J gave up 4 bases, with 9 bases separating them. CDR1 is GTSNPN, CDR2 SVGIG, per germline (reference sequence).

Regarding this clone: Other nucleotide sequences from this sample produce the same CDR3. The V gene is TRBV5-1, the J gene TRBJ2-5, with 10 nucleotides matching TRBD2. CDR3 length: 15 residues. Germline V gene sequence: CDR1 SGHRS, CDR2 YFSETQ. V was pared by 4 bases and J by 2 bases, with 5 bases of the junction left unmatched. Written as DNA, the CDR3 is TGCGCCAGCAGCCCCTTAGCGGGGGGACAAGAGACCCAGTACTTC. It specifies CASSPLAGGQETQYF.

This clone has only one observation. The CDR3 DNA reads TGTGCCAGTAGTCCGGAGCTAGCGATCCAAGAGACCCAGTACTTC. Amino acids: CASSPELAIQETQYF. This sequence joins TRBV19 and TRBJ2-5, with D maybe TRBD2 (6 bases). This CDR3 region has 15 residues. The germline V and J ends were trimmed by 5 bases and 1 base, with 14 bases remaining between them. Germline loops: CDR1 LNHDA, CDR2 SQIVND (reference sequence).

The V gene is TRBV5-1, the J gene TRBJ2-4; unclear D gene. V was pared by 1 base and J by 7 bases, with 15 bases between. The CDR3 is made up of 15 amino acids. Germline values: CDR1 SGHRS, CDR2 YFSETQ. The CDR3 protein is CASSLPAGRQNIQYF. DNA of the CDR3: TGCGCCAGCAGCTTGCCGGCAGGTAGGCAGAACATTCAGTACTTC.

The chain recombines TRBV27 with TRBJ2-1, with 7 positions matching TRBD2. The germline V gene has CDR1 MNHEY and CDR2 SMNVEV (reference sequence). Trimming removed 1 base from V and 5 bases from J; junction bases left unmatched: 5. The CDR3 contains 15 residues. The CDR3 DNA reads TGTGCCAGCAGTTTATTCGGGGGGAAGAACAATGAGCAGTTCTTC. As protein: CASSLFGGKNNEQFF.

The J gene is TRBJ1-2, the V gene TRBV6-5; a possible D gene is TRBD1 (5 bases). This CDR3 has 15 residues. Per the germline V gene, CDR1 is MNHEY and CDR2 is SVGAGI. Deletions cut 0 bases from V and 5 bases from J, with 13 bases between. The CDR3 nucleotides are TGTGCCAGCAGTTACTCGAGGCAGGGAGGATATGGCTACACCTTC. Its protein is CASSYSRQGGYGYTF.

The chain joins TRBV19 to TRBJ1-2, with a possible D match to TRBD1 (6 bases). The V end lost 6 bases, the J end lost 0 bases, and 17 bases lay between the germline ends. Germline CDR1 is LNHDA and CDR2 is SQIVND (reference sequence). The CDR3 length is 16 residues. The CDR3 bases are TGTGCCAGTAGACGGGAACAGGGATGGACTAACTATGGCTACACCTTC. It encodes CASRREQGWTNYGYTF.

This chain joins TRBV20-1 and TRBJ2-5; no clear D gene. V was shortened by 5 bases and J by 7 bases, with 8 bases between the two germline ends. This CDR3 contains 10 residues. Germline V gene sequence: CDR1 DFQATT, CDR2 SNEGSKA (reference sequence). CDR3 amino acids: CSADPGTQYF. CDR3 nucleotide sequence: TGCAGTGCTGACCCGGGGACCCAGTACTTC.

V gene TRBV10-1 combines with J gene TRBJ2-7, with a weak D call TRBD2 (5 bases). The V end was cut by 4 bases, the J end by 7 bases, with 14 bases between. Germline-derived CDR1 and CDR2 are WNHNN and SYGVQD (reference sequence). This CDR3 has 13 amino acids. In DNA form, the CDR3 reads TGCGCCAGCAGTGGCATGACCGGCGGGGAGCAGTACTTC. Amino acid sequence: CASSGMTGGEQYF.

The CDR3 nucleotides read TGTGCCTGTGAGACAGGGGGCTCCTACGAGCAGTACTTC. Translated: CACETGGSYEQYF. The chain employs TRBV30 and TRBJ2-7; TRBD1 matches at 9 bases. In germline, CDR1 is GTSNPN, CDR2 SVGIG (reference sequence). Germline trimming cut 6 bases from V and 0 bases from J; bases unmatched to any gene: 3. The CDR3 sequence is 13 residues long.

The DNA for the CDR3 is TGTGCCAGCAGCCGTTGGGGGGTCGAAGAGACCCAGTACTTC. Residues: CASSRWGVEETQYF. The V and J genes are TRBV14 and TRBJ2-5, with D tentatively TRBD2 (6 bases). Germline values: CDR1 SGHDN, CDR2 FVKESK. V gave up 4 bases and J gave up 3 bases, with 12 bases separating them. The CDR3 runs 14 residues.

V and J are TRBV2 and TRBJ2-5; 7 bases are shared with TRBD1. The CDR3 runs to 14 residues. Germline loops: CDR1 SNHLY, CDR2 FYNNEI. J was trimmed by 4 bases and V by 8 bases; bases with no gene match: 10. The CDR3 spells CASDRGGAGETQYF. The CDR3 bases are TGTGCCAGCGACAGAGGGGGCGCGGGAGAGACCCAGTACTTC. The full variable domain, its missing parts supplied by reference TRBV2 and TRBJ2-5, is EPEVTQTPSHQVTQMGQEVILRCVPISNHLYFYWYRQILGQKVEFLVSFYNNEISEKSEIFDDQFSVERPDGSNFTLKIRSTKLEDSAMYFCASDRGGAGETQYFGPGTRLLVL.

The CDR3 reads CASSPTTSPKYEQFF. The CDR3 nucleotides read TGTGCCAGCTCCCCAACAACCTCCCCAAAGTATGAGCAGTTCTTC. The rearrangement joins TRBV18 to TRBJ2-1; D ambiguous. Trimming removed 6 bases at V and 8 bases at J, with 20 bases between. The germline V gene encodes CDR1 KGHSH and CDR2 LQKENI. CDR3 length equals 15 residues.

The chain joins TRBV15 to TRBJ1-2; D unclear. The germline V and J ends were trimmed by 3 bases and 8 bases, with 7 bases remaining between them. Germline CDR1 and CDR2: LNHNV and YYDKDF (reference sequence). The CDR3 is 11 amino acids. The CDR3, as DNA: TGTGCCACCAGCAGGGGCGGGGGCTACACCTTC. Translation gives CATSRGGGYTF.

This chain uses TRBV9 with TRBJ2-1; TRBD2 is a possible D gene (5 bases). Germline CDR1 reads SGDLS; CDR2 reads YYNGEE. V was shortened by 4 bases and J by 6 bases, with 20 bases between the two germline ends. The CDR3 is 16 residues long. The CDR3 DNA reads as TGTGCCAGCAGCCCGCGACTAAAGGTTGAGTTCAATGAGCAGTTCTTC. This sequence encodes CASSPRLKVEFNEQFF.

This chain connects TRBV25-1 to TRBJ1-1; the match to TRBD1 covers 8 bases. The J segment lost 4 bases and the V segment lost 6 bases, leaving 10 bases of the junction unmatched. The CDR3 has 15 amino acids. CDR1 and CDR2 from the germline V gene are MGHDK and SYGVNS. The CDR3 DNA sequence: TGTGCCAGCAGGATCCTTACAGGGGGGGGCACTGAAGCTTTCTTT. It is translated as CASRILTGGGTEAFF.

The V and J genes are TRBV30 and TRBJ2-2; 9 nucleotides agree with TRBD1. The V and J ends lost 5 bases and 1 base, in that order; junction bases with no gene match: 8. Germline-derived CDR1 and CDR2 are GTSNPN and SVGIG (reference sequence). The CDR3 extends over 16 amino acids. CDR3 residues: CAWFKPGQGNTGELFF. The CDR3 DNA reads TGTGCCTGGTTCAAACCGGGACAGGGGAACACCGGGGAGCTGTTTTTT.

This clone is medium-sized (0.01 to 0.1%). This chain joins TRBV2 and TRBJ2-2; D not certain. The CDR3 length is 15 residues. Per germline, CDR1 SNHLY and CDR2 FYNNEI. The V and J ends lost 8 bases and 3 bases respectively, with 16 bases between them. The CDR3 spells CASLSSRGYTGELFF. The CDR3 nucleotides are TGTGCCAGCCTTTCTAGTCGTGGCTACACCGGGGAGCTGTTTTTT. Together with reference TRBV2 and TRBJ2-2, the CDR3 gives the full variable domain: EPEVTQTPSHQVTQMGQEVILRCVPISNHLYFYWYRQILGQKVEFLVSFYNNEISEKSEIFDDQFSVERPDGSNFTLKIRSTKLEDSAMYFCASLSSRGYTGELFFGEGSRLTVL.